A single sample is the source of the 7 T cell receptor beta chains below, sequenced in a study of response to subunit inactivated influenza vaccine. TCRdb independently ran MiXCR on the RT-PCR reads; one entry per CDR3 protein. The top ten clones hold around 13% of a sample with over 450,000 distinct CDR3 sequences, around 13% of them seen once. Specimen: PBMCs from blood, collected about 40 days after vaccination. The receptors shown here come from a man aged 45-65 years who received an inactivated influenza vaccine.

In its sample, this clonotype was seen a few times. The V gene is TRBV20-1, the J gene TRBJ1-2; D call uncertain. CDR3 length: 13 amino acids. Germline CDR1 DFQATT, CDR2 SNEGSKA (reference sequence). The ends were cut back, 4 bases at V and 0 bases at J, with 9 bases in the middle. The CDR3 spells CSATREANYGYTF. Written as DNA, the CDR3 is TGCAGTGCTACTAGGGAGGCTAACTATGGCTACACCTTC.

The chain is built from TRBV7-2 and TRBJ2-7; 15 bases map to TRBD2. CDR3 size: 17 residues. V lost 5 bases and J lost 0; bases outside the gene matches: 5. The germline CDR1 and CDR2 sequences are SGHTA and FQGNSA. CDR3 amino acids: CASSVGTSGGLSYEQYF. Here the CDR3 DNA reads TGTGCCAGCAGCGTCGGGACTAGCGGGGGGCTCTCCTACGAGCAGTACTTC. The full variable domain, its missing parts supplied by reference TRBV7-2 and TRBJ2-7, is GAGVSQSPSNKVTEKGKDVELRCDPISGHTALYWYRQSLGQGLEFLIYFQGNSAPDKSGLPSDRFSAERTGGSVSTLTIQRTQQEDSAVYLCASSVGTSGGLSYEQYFGPGTRLTVT.

This clonotype was counted a few times. J is TRBJ2-7 and V is TRBV11-2; TRBD2 aligns across 10 bases. CDR1 is SGHAT and CDR2 is FQNNGV in the germline V gene. J was trimmed by 0 bases and V by 2 bases; bases with no gene match: 4. The CDR3 is 16 residues long. CDR3 DNA: TGTGCCAGCAGCTTATATGCTAGCGGGAGCTCCTACGAGCAGTACTTC. This gives the protein CASSLYASGSSYEQYF.

This chain uses TRBV5-6 with TRBJ1-1, with 7 nucleotides matching TRBD1. The CDR3 runs to 17 residues. Germline-derived CDR1 and CDR2 are SGHDT and YYEEEE. After removal of 4 bases from V and 3 bases from J, the junction contained 15 bases not matched to a gene. The CDR3 protein is CASSKVDRQGPYTEAFF. The CDR3 nucleotides are TGTGCCAGCAGCAAGGTGGACAGACAGGGACCCTACACTGAAGCTTTCTTT. Full variable domain (outside the CDR3, taken from reference TRBV5-6 and TRBJ1-1): DAGVTQSPTHLIKTRGQQVTLRCSPKSGHDTVSWYQQALGQGPQFIFQYYEEEERQRGNFPDRFSGHQFPNYSSELNVNALLLGDSALYLCASSKVDRQGPYTEAFFGQGTRLTVV.

This clonotype was counted at least ten times. The J gene is TRBJ2-1, the V gene TRBV20-1; TRBD2 is a possible D gene (5 bases). The CDR3 is 13 amino acids. The V gene lost 4 bases and the J gene lost 5 bases, with 12 bases spanning the gap. CDR1 and CDR2 from the germline V gene are DFQATT and SNEGSKA (reference sequence). CDR3 loop: CSATQSGDNEQFF. The CDR3 DNA is TGCAGTGCTACCCAAAGCGGAGACAATGAGCAGTTCTTC.

The chain employs TRBV4-1 and TRBJ2-2; the D is unclear. Germline values: CDR1 MGHRA, CDR2 YSYEKL. The CDR3 contains 15 residues. Trimming left V 2 bases short and J 6 bases short, with 13 bases between. The CDR3 coding sequence is TGCGCCAGCAGCCAAAGATCCCCCACTTCCGGGGAGCTGTTTTTT. Protein sequence: CASSQRSPTSGELFF.

The chain employs TRBV5-1 and TRBJ2-7; D not certain. Germline V gene lookup returns CDR1 SGHRS and CDR2 YFSETQ. V shed 0 bases and J shed 7 bases, with 14 bases lying between them. CDR3 length equals 14 residues. The chain's CDR3 is CASSLESSPGEQYF. CDR3 coding DNA: TGCGCCAGCAGCTTGGAGAGCAGCCCCGGAGAGCAGTACTTC.